This TCR beta chain was recorded in a study of cytomegalovirus exposure and HLA in healthy donors. The study ran its PCR with 60 Vbeta and 13 Jbeta primers. Libraries were prepared by immunoSEQ multiplex PCR; TCRdb keeps only in-frame clonotypes and omits some of them. The repertoire holds 150,000 to 200,000 clones, with roughly 80% as singletons. V lost 3 bases, J lost 6 bases, and 7 bases lay in between. The CDR3 has 12 amino acids. Germline V gives CDR1 SGDLS, CDR2 YYNGEE. The source is a male donor in good health and CMV-seronegative. This sequence joins TRBV9 and TRBJ2-1; no reliable D call. The source material was PBMCs. This chain's CDR3 is CASSAHSNEQFF. The CDR3 DNA is TGTGCCAGCAGCGCCCACAGCAATGAGCAGTTCTTC.